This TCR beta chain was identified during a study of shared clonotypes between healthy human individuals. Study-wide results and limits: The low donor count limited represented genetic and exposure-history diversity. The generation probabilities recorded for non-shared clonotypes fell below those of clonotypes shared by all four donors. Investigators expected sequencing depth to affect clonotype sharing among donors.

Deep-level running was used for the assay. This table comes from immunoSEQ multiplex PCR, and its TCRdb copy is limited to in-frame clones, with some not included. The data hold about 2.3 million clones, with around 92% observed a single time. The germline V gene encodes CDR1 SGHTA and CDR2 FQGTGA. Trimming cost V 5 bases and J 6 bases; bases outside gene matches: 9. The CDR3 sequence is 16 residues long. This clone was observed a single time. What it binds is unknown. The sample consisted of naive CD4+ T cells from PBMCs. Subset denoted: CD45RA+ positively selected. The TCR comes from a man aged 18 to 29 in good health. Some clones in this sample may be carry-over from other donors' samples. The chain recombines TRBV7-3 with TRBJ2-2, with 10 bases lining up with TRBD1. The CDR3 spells CASSPTGTGVAGELFF. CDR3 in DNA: TGTGCCAGCAGCCCAACCGGGACAGGGGTAGCCGGGGAGCTGTTTTTT.